These 8 T cell receptor beta chains share one sample of origin, sequenced in a study of T cells in localized non-small cell lung cancer. TCRdb keeps only in-frame clones here, not all; method: immunoSEQ multiplex PCR. This table has 26,000 or so clones, around nine tenths appearing once. The sequencing here drew on peripheral blood, taken before any cancer treatment. All receptors come from a female donor of 60 years or more with stage II squamous cell lung carcinoma.

The chain carries TRBV5-1 and TRBJ1-2; the D gene is possibly TRBD1 (6 bases). V gave up 4 bases and J gave up 4 bases, with 8 bases separating them. From germline, CDR1 is SGHRS and CDR2 YFSETQ. This CDR3 is built from 12 residues. The CDR3 nucleotides read TGCGCCAGCAGCCAGGACAGCTATGGCTACACCTTC. Protein: CASSQDSYGYTF. Full variable domain (missing parts from reference TRBV5-1 and TRBJ1-2): KAGVTQTPRYLIKTRGQQVTLSCSPISGHRSVSWYQQTPGQGLQFLFEYFSETQRNKGNFPGRFSGRQFSNSRSEMNVSTLELGDSALYLCASSQDSYGYTFGSGTRLTVV.

The V call is TRBV2, the J call TRBJ1-1, with D unresolved. This CDR3 has 13 amino acids. The ends were cut back, 3 bases at V and 1 base at J, with 6 bases in the middle. Germline-derived CDR1 and CDR2 are SNHLY and FYNNEI. CDR3 DNA sequence: TGTGCCAGCAGTGAGGATTGGAACACTGAAGCTTTCTTT. It specifies CASSEDWNTEAFF.

This clone has only a few counts. The J gene is TRBJ2-3, the V gene TRBV29-1; 7 positions match TRBD1. The trim removed 6 bases at V and 4 bases at J, leaving 10 bases unmatched. Germline CDR1 is SQVTM and CDR2 is ANQGSEA. The CDR3 has 14 residues. The CDR3 coding sequence is TGCAGCGTCGGCGGCACAGGGGTTGCAGATACGCAGTATTTT. Amino acid sequence: CSVGGTGVADTQYF.

The chain is built from TRBV6-6 and TRBJ1-3; the match to TRBD1 covers 8 bases. CDR3 length equals 14 residues. J gave up 2 bases and V 6 bases, and 3 bases lay outside the gene matches. Germline V gives CDR1 MNHNY, CDR2 SVGAGI (reference sequence). This CDR3 is CASRPGGTGNTIYF. The CDR3 bases are TGTGCCAGCAGACCAGGGGGCACTGGAAACACCATATATTTT.

This chain connects TRBV7-8 to TRBJ2-3; D gene unclear. Germline V lookup: CDR1 SGHVS, CDR2 FQNEAQ. This CDR3 is 16 amino acids long. V lost 7 bases and J lost 5, with 22 bases in between. CDR3 bases: TGTGCCAGCACCCTCTACCTTATGGGGATAAGAGATACGCAGTATTTT. Amino acid sequence: CASTLYLMGIRDTQYF. Full variable domain (outside the CDR3, taken from reference TRBV7-8 and TRBJ2-3): GAGVSQSPRYKVAKRGQDVALRCDPISGHVSLFWYQQALGQGPEFLTYFQNEAQLDKSGLPSDRFFAERPEGSVSTLKIQRTQQEDSAVYLCASTLYLMGIRDTQYFGPGTRLTVL.

This clone appeared once. The chain couples TRBV6-1 to TRBJ1-5; tentatively, D is TRBD1 (5 bases). The length of the CDR3 is 15 residues. Germline CDR1 reads MNHNS; CDR2 reads SASEGT. The V end lost 3 bases, the J end lost 5 bases, and 14 bases lay between the germline ends. The CDR3 DNA is TGTGCCAGCAGTGATCCGGGACGGTGGGATCAGCCCCAGCATTTT. Amino acid sequence: CASSDPGRWDQPQHF.

The chain employs TRBV19 and TRBJ2-1; the D gene is possibly TRBD2 (5 bases). Germline CDR1 reads LNHDA; CDR2 reads SQIVND (reference sequence). CDR3 length: 13 amino acids. With 7 bases removed from V and 9 bases from J, the gap between germline ends came to 16 bases. The CDR3 region is CASKIGGLGEQFF. CDR3 sequence (DNA): TGTGCCAGTAAAATAGGCGGGCTGGGTGAGCAGTTCTTC.

J is TRBJ1-5 and V is TRBV30; 8 nucleotides match TRBD1. V lost 3 bases, J lost 7 bases, and 8 bases stayed unmatched. Germline V gives CDR1 GTSNPN, CDR2 SVGIG (reference sequence). This CDR3 is 14 amino acids long. The CDR3 DNA is TGTGCCTGGAGCAACCAGGGGGCGCGCCAGCCCCAGCATTTT. Translating it yields CAWSNQGARQPQHF.